Below are 32 T cell receptor beta chains sequenced from a single sample in a study of cytomegalovirus exposure and HLA in healthy donors. The PCR ran on 60 Vbeta and 13 Jbeta primers. Repertoires were generated with immunoSEQ multiplex PCR, while TCRdb's copy carries only in-frame clones and drops some. The sample records under 150,000 clones, approximately 68% being singletons. The specimen was PBMCs. These TCRs come from a man between 25 and 39 years old in good health and CMV-seropositive.

V is TRBV5-1 and J is TRBJ1-2, with D uncertain. V lost 0 bases and J lost 3, with 12 bases in between. The CDR3 contains 15 residues. From germline, CDR1 is SGHRS and CDR2 YFSETQ. CDR3 nucleotides: TGCGCCAGCAGCTTGGGTTCGGGGTACGACTATGGCTACACCTTC. It translates to CASSLGSGYDYGYTF.

Concerning this clone: One junction end disagrees with the germline gene, perhaps due to a read error. The V gene is TRBV7-7, the J gene TRBJ1-6; the D gene is possibly TRBD1 (6 bases). The CDR3 totals 13 residues. Germline loops: CDR1 SSHAT, CDR2 FNYEAQ (reference sequence). As DNA, the CDR3 is TGTGCTAGCAGTCTGGACAGTAATTCACCCCTCCACTTT. This encodes CASSLDSNSPLHF.

The chain employs TRBV29-1 and TRBJ2-5, with TRBD1 matching 7 bases. The CDR3 spans 12 residues. Trimming cost V 6 bases and J 5 bases; bases outside gene matches: 6. Germline V gene data show CDR1 as SQVTM and CDR2 as ANQGSEA. The CDR3 DNA is TGCAGCGTCGAGCAGGGGGAGGAGACCCAGTACTTC. This codes for CSVEQGEETQYF.

The chain employs TRBV2 and TRBJ1-5; D is unresolved. V lost 1 base to trimming and J lost 7 bases, with 11 bases between them. The germline V gene encodes CDR1 SNHLY and CDR2 FYNNEI. The CDR3 loop spans 14 amino acids. CDR3 residues: CASSEGVRGQPQHF. In DNA, the CDR3 is TGTGCCAGCAGTGAAGGGGTCCGGGGACAGCCCCAGCATTTT.

This clone was detected only a few times. V is TRBV9 and J is TRBJ2-3, with 8 bases matching TRBD2. The length of the CDR3 is 19 residues. Germline values: CDR1 SGDLS, CDR2 YYNGEE. V was pared by 0 bases and J by 1 base, with 13 bases of the junction left unmatched. CDR3 coding DNA: TGTGCCAGCAGCGTAGGGTTGGGACTAGTAATTATGGGCACAGATACGCAGTATTTT. Encoded protein: CASSVGLGLVIMGTDTQYF.

This chain joins TRBV18 and TRBJ2-7; D unclear. The germline CDR1 and CDR2 sequences are KGHSH and LQKENI. V was shortened by 2 bases and J by 0 bases, with 8 bases between the two germline ends. The CDR3 runs 14 residues. Here the CDR3 reads CASSPGQVSYEQYF. In DNA form, the CDR3 reads TGTGCCAGCTCACCAGGGCAGGTCTCCTACGAGCAGTACTTC.

The gene calls are TRBV5-4 and TRBJ1-1, with unresolved D. The CDR3 totals 14 residues. With 5 bases removed from V and 6 bases from J, the gap between germline ends came to 17 bases. Looked up from germline, CDR1 is SGHNT and CDR2 is YYREEE (reference sequence). CDR3 residues: CASSSRGPGAEAFF. DNA of the CDR3: TGTGCCAGCAGTTCGCGAGGACCGGGAGCTGAAGCTTTCTTT.

The chain employs TRBV27 and TRBJ1-2; D unresolved. Between the trimmed V and J ends, which lost 3 bases and 0 bases, there was a span of 8 bases. Germline values: CDR1 MNHEY, CDR2 SMNVEV (reference sequence). The CDR3 contains 14 residues. CDR3 nucleotides: TGTGCCAGCAGTTTGTACAGCTCTAACTATGGCTACACCTTC. This sequence encodes CASSLYSSNYGYTF.

This clone was seen a few times. The CDR3 here is CASSLPGQGAREQYF. The CDR3 DNA is TGTGCCAGCAGTCTCCCGGGACAGGGGGCGCGGGAGCAGTACTTC. V usage is TRBV28 and J usage is TRBJ2-7; the match to TRBD1 covers 12 bases. The CDR3 totals 15 residues. V gave up 5 bases and J gave up 7 bases; unmatched junction bases: 9. Germline loops: CDR1 MDHEN, CDR2 SYDVKM. Using reference TRBV28 and TRBJ2-7 for the parts outside the CDR3, the full variable domain is DVKVTQSSRYLVKRTGEKVFLECVQDMDHENMFWYRQDPGLGLRLIYFSYDVKMKEKGDIPEGYSVSREKKERFSLILESASTNQTSMYLCASSLPGQGAREQYFGPGTRLTVT.

This clone was recorded a few times. The J gene is TRBJ2-7, the V gene TRBV5-1; the match to TRBD2 covers 7 bases. Trimming took 0 bases from V and 4 from J; bases not matched to a gene: 7. Germline assignment: CDR1 SGHRS and CDR2 YFSETQ. This CDR3 has 15 residues. The CDR3 DNA is TGCGCCAGCAGCTTGGGATCTAGCGGCCCTTACGAGCAGTACTTC. This encodes CASSLGSSGPYEQYF.

The chain employs TRBV11-2 and TRBJ2-5; D possibly corresponds to TRBD2 (6 bases). The end of the DNA fits TRBJ2-7 better, so the J call may be wrong. Germline V gene data show CDR1 as SGHAT and CDR2 as FQNNGV. This CDR3 spans 14 amino acids. CDR3 sequence (DNA): TGTGCCAGCAGCCGGCTGGCGGGGAAGCGCGAGCAGTACTTC. Amino acids: CASSRLAGKREQYF.

This chain links TRBV14 with TRBJ2-3, with D possibly matching TRBD2 (6 bases). This CDR3 region has 14 residues. V was pared by 4 bases and J by 6 bases, with 14 bases between. From germline, CDR1 is SGHDN and CDR2 FVKESK. The chain's CDR3 is CASSRGTLGDTQYF. In nucleotides, the CDR3 is TGTGCCAGCAGCCGCGGGACGCTAGGGGATACGCAGTATTTT.

The chain links TRBV7-9 to TRBJ2-2; 7 bases line up with TRBD2. CDR1 and CDR2 (germline): SEHNR, FQNEAQ (reference sequence). This CDR3 is built from 15 residues. Trimming at V came to 5 bases and at J to 4 bases, leaving 7 bases not matched to a gene. The CDR3 loop is CASSPNAGVTGELFF. DNA of the CDR3: TGTGCCAGCAGCCCGAACGCGGGGGTCACCGGGGAGCTGTTTTTT.

The chain recombines TRBV5-1 with TRBJ2-7; weak D call: TRBD2 (7 bases). The CDR3 consists of 19 residues. Trimming pared 2 bases from V and 1 base from J, leaving 25 bases between. Germline V gene data show CDR1 as SGHRS and CDR2 as YFSETQ. The CDR3: CASSFGTGGGRLGSYEQYF. The CDR3 coding sequence is TGCGCCAGCAGCTTCGGAACGGGGGGCGGTCGATTGGGGTCCTACGAGCAGTACTTC.

This clone was seen more than once but under ten times. The chain has TRBV5-1 and TRBJ2-5; 10 nucleotides agree with TRBD2. CDR3 length: 16 amino acids. Germline V gene lookup returns CDR1 SGHRS and CDR2 YFSETQ. J gave up 4 bases and V 0 bases, and 6 bases lay outside the gene matches. The CDR3 spells CASSLELAGIAETQYF. CDR3 in DNA: TGCGCCAGCAGCTTGGAACTAGCGGGAATTGCAGAGACCCAGTACTTC.

V and J are TRBV9 and TRBJ2-3; no clear D. Germline V lookup: CDR1 SGDLS, CDR2 YYNGEE. The CDR3 totals 14 residues. V gave up 2 bases and J gave up 1 base, with 8 bases separating them. The CDR3 nucleotides are TGTGCCAGCAGCGTCGGAGTGGGCACAGATACGCAGTATTTT. This sequence encodes CASSVGVGTDTQYF.

Only a few counts were recorded for this clone. The CDR3 DNA sequence: TGTGCCAGCAGTGGGGTCGGGAGGGATCGTGTCGAGCAGTACTTC. This gives the protein CASSGVGRDRVEQYF. The rearrangement uses TRBV6-1 and TRBJ2-7; 8 bases map to TRBD2. V shed 4 bases, J shed 6 bases, and the junction held 11 bases outside the gene matches. The CDR3 is 15 amino acids. CDR1 and CDR2 (germline): MNHNS, SASEGT.

This chain joins TRBV28 and TRBJ2-2; unclear D gene. Germline V gene lookup returns CDR1 MDHEN and CDR2 SYDVKM. V lost 7 bases to trimming and J lost 6 bases, with 15 bases between them. The CDR3 runs 14 residues. The CDR3 coding sequence is TGTGCCAGCACCCTAAGAACCCTGCCCGGGGAGCTGTTTTTT. Amino acid sequence: CASTLRTLPGELFF.

The V and J genes are TRBV5-1 and TRBJ1-5; 7 bases agree with TRBD1. CDR3 length equals 14 residues. V lost 5 bases, J lost 9 bases, and 11 bases stayed unmatched. The germline CDR1 and CDR2 sequences are SGHRS and YFSETQ. This CDR3 is CASRTGTVFGPQHF. The CDR3 DNA follows: TGCGCCAGCAGAACGGGGACAGTATTTGGGCCCCAGCATTTT.

The chain recombines TRBV12-5 with TRBJ2-1; 10 nucleotides agree with TRBD1. Germline V gene sequence: CDR1 LGHNT, CDR2 FRNRAP. V was pared by 6 bases and J by 4 bases, with 3 bases of the junction left unmatched. The CDR3 loop spans 14 amino acids. The CDR3 sequence is CASGGDRGYNEQFF. The CDR3 DNA is TGTGCTAGTGGAGGGGACAGGGGTTACAATGAGCAGTTCTTC.

The chain couples TRBV7-2 to TRBJ2-3; D gene uncertain. Germline CDR1 and CDR2: SGHTA and FQGNSA. The germline V and J ends were trimmed by 5 bases and 4 bases, with 4 bases remaining between them. The CDR3 sequence is 11 residues long. The DNA of the CDR3 is TGTGCCAGCAGCCATTCAGATACGCAGTATTTT. As protein: CASSHSDTQYF.

This rearrangement joins TRBV27 to TRBJ2-5; 9 positions match TRBD1. The CDR3 sequence is 15 residues long. Germline lookup yields CDR1 MNHEY and CDR2 SMNVEV (reference sequence). Germline trimming cut 2 bases from V and 5 bases from J; bases unmatched to any gene: 6. The CDR3 DNA sequence: TGTGCCAGCAGTTTAGGGGGACAGGGCAGCGAGACCCAGTACTTC. Translation: CASSLGGQGSETQYF.

This clone was picked up a small number of times. The chain employs TRBV6-5 and TRBJ1-5; no definite D call. The CDR3 runs 13 residues. Trimming took 2 bases from V and 4 from J, leaving 6 bases between them. CDR1 is MNHEY and CDR2 is SVGAGI in the germline V gene. CDR3 bases: TGTGCCAGCAGTTACGCGGCGAATCAGCCCCAGCATTTT. This codes for CASSYAANQPQHF.

The chain combines TRBV27 with TRBJ1-4; perhaps TRBD1 as D (6 bases). The CDR3 is 15 residues long. Per germline, CDR1 MNHEY and CDR2 SMNVEV (reference sequence). The V end was cut by 6 bases, the J end by 5 bases, with 16 bases between. CDR3 protein: CASSIQTGENEKLFF. The CDR3 DNA reads TGTGCCAGCAGCATACAGACAGGAGAGAATGAAAAACTGTTTTTT.

This clone was observed a handful of times. The rearrangement joins TRBV12-5 to TRBJ2-3; tentatively, D is TRBD2 (5 bases). Germline loops: CDR1 LGHNT, CDR2 FRNRAP. The CDR3 loop spans 16 amino acids. The ends were cut back, 0 bases at V and 2 bases at J, with 12 bases in the middle. CDR3 coding DNA: TGTGCTAGTGGTTTGGTGTATCTAGCCCTCACAGATACGCAGTATTTT. Translated, it gives CASGLVYLALTDTQYF.

V and J are TRBV4-3 and TRBJ2-7; 7 bases are a match to TRBD1. Germline CDR1 reads LGHNA; CDR2 reads YSLEER. This CDR3 is built from 15 residues. Trimming cost V 3 bases and J 2 bases; bases outside gene matches: 7. The CDR3 is CASSQALGQTYEQYF. In DNA, the CDR3 is TGCGCCAGCAGCCAGGCCCTGGGACAGACCTACGAGCAGTACTTC.

This chain joins TRBV5-1 and TRBJ2-7; a weak D match, TRBD2 (6 bases). Germline assignment: CDR1 SGHRS and CDR2 YFSETQ. Trimming removed 3 bases from V and 3 bases from J, with 13 bases in between. The CDR3 loop spans 14 amino acids. The CDR3 DNA follows: TGCGCCAGCAGCTCAGCCGGGACTTTCTACGAGCAGTACTTC. Translating it yields CASSSAGTFYEQYF.

This chain uses TRBV27 with TRBJ1-6, with TRBD1 matching 7 bases. V was pared by 6 bases and J by 3 bases, with 8 bases of the junction left unmatched. This CDR3 is 16 amino acids long. CDR1 is MNHEY and CDR2 is SMNVEV in the germline V gene (reference sequence). The DNA for the CDR3 is TGTGCCAGCAGCTCCTGGACAGGCAACTATAATTCACCCCTCCACTTT. This encodes CASSSWTGNYNSPLHF.

The chain combines TRBV4-3 with TRBJ2-1; TRBD2 might be the D (5 bases). The V end lost 4 bases, the J end lost 1 base, and 14 bases lay between the germline ends. Germline loops: CDR1 LGHNA, CDR2 YSLEER. The CDR3 consists of 16 residues. The CDR3 bases are TGCGCCAGCAGCCCACGGGGTACCCAGTCCTACAATGAGCAGTTCTTC. Translated: CASSPRGTQSYNEQFF.

The V and J genes are TRBV9 and TRBJ1-1, with D possibly being TRBD1 (6 bases). The CDR3 extends over 15 amino acids. Trimming pared 2 bases from V and 1 base from J, leaving 12 bases between. CDR1 and CDR2 (germline): SGDLS, YYNGEE. CDR3: CASSVGAGPNTEAFF. The CDR3 nucleotides read TGTGCCAGCAGCGTGGGGGCGGGCCCGAACACTGAAGCTTTCTTT.

The rearrangement uses TRBV5-1 and TRBJ2-3; no reliable D call. The CDR3 length is 13 residues. The V end lost 5 bases, the J end lost 2 bases, and 9 bases lay between the germline ends. Germline V lookup: CDR1 SGHRS, CDR2 YFSETQ. This chain's CDR3 is CASRSGATDTQYF. CDR3 nucleotide sequence: TGCGCCAGCAGAAGTGGAGCCACAGATACGCAGTATTTT.

This clone was seen a few times. The chain links TRBV7-9 to TRBJ2-1; a possible D gene is TRBD2 (6 bases). The CDR3 spans 13 residues. From germline, CDR1 is SEHNR and CDR2 FQNEAQ (reference sequence). V was clipped by 1 base and J by 6 bases, with 7 bases between them. CDR3 DNA: TGTGCCAGCAGCTTAGGGGACTTCAATGAGCAGTTCTTC. It codes for CASSLGDFNEQFF.